Shown below are 27 T cell receptor beta chains from a single sample sequenced in a study of cytomegalovirus exposure and HLA in healthy donors. Sequencing was performed with immunoSEQ multiplex PCR; in TCRdb, only in-frame clones are kept and a portion is missing. Of about 57,000 clones in the sample, 85% to 95% are singletons; the top ten hold under 6.5%. The material sequenced was PBMCs. These receptors originate from a woman younger than 30 in good health and CMV-seronegative.

This chain connects TRBV19 to TRBJ1-3, with 7 bases identical to TRBD1. The CDR3 is 15 residues long. The junction had 8 bases not matched to a gene; V was cut back by 7 bases and J by 2 bases. Germline-derived CDR1 and CDR2 are LNHDA and SQIVND (reference sequence). For the CDR3, the DNA is TGTGCCAGTACGACAGGGCAGCCGGCTGGAAACACCATATATTTT. The encoded protein is CASTTGQPAGNTIYF.

This chain joins TRBV2 and TRBJ2-3, with D tentatively TRBD1 (5 bases). Germline V gene data show CDR1 as SNHLY and CDR2 as FYNNEI. V lost 7 bases to trimming and J lost 3 bases, with 11 bases between them. The length of the CDR3 is 13 residues. In DNA, the CDR3 is TGTGCCAGCATTCTGCAGGGAACAGATACGCAGTATTTT. Its translation is CASILQGTDTQYF.

V gene TRBV7-3 combines with J gene TRBJ2-3; perhaps TRBD2 as D (6 bases). V lost 4 bases to trimming and J lost 4 bases, with 12 bases between them. Germline V gives CDR1 SGHTA, CDR2 FQGTGA. The CDR3 consists of 14 residues. CDR3 loop: CASSSGTPADTQYF. The CDR3 nucleotides read TGTGCCAGCAGCTCCGGGACTCCCGCAGATACGCAGTATTTT.

J is TRBJ1-2 and V is TRBV10-3; D gene unclear. CDR3 length: 13 amino acids. V shed 0 bases and J shed 6 bases, with 8 bases lying between them. Germline V gene sequence: CDR1 ENHRY, CDR2 SYGVKD. CDR3 amino acids: CAISESFQDGYTF. For the CDR3, the DNA is TGTGCCATCAGTGAGTCATTTCAGGATGGCTACACCTTC.

The chain links TRBV7-2 to TRBJ2-3, with no clear D. Per germline, CDR1 SGHTA and CDR2 FQGNSA. CDR3 size: 12 residues. V gave up 4 bases and J gave up 15 bases, with 17 bases separating them. This CDR3 is CASSSGFPKVYF. The CDR3 coding sequence is TGTGCCAGCAGCTCCGGGTTCCCGAAAGTATATTTT.

V gene TRBV28 combines with J gene TRBJ2-3; unclear D gene. Looked up from germline, CDR1 is MDHEN and CDR2 is SYDVKM. The CDR3 spans 12 residues. Trimming took 4 bases from V and 4 from J, leaving 6 bases between them. The chain's CDR3 is CASSYGADTQYF. CDR3 in DNA: TGTGCCAGCAGTTATGGAGCAGATACGCAGTATTTT.

This rearrangement joins TRBV11-3 to TRBJ2-3; the match to TRBD2 covers 12 bases. The CDR3 runs to 16 residues. With 4 bases clipped from V and 2 bases from J, the junction kept 4 bases outside the gene matches. Germline V gene lookup returns CDR1 SGHNT and CDR2 YENEEA. CDR3 sequence reads: CASSSRLAGDTDTQYF. The CDR3 DNA reads as TGTGCCAGCAGCTCACGACTAGCGGGGGACACAGATACGCAGTATTTT. The whole variable domain, filled in from reference TRBV11-3 and TRBJ2-3, reads EAGVVQSPRYKIIEKKQPVAFWCNPISGHNTLYWYLQNLGQGPELLIRYENEEAVDDSQLPKDRFSAERLKGVDSTLKIQPAELGDSAVYLCASSSRLAGDTDTQYFGPGTRLTVL.

This clone has just one count. This chain links TRBV4-1 with TRBJ2-7; D not certain. CDR1 is MGHRA and CDR2 is YSYEKL in the germline V gene. The germline V and J ends were trimmed by 1 base and 9 bases, with 16 bases remaining between them. The CDR3 is 14 amino acids. The CDR3: CASSQGVENGGQYV. Written as DNA, the CDR3 is TGCGCCAGCAGCCAAGGCGTCGAGAACGGCGGGCAGTACGTC.

CDR3 amino acids: CASSLVAGSGNTIYF. In DNA form, the CDR3 reads TGCGCCAGCAGCTTGGTGGCAGGCTCTGGAAACACCATATATTTT. This chain uses TRBV5-1 with TRBJ1-3; no reliable D call. CDR3 size: 15 residues. Germline CDR1 reads SGHRS; CDR2 reads YFSETQ. V lost 0 bases to trimming and J lost 0 bases, with 7 bases between them.

V and J are TRBV30 and TRBJ2-2, with TRBD1 identical over 9 bases. The germline V gene has CDR1 GTSNPN and CDR2 SVGIG (reference sequence). This CDR3 has 15 amino acids. The CDR3 DNA sequence: TGTGCTGCCCTGCCTGCGACAGGGGGGACCGGGGAGCTGTTTTTT. Its translation: CAALPATGGTGELFF.

The rearrangement uses TRBV28 and TRBJ1-5, with D perhaps matching TRBD1 (5 bases). CDR3 length equals 14 residues. Trimming removed 2 bases at V and 1 base at J, with 6 bases between. Per the germline V gene, CDR1 is MDHEN and CDR2 is SYDVKM. The CDR3 DNA reads TGTGCCAGCAGTTTAGGGGGGAGCAATCAGCCCCAGCATTTT. It yields the protein CASSLGGSNQPQHF.

CDR3 loop: CASQGTADYEQYF. CDR3 in DNA: TGTGCCAGCCAAGGGACAGCCGATTACGAGCAGTACTTC. The J gene is TRBJ2-7, the V gene TRBV6-5; TRBD1 agrees at 7 bases. Per germline, CDR1 MNHEY and CDR2 SVGAGI. J lost 4 bases, V lost 8 bases, and 8 bases had no gene match. The CDR3 runs to 13 residues.

The CDR3 DNA is TGTGCCAGCTCACCACCGATTTCTCGGGACAGGGGGCGTAATGAGCAGTTCTTC. Its protein is CASSPPISRDRGRNEQFF. The chain links TRBV18 to TRBJ2-1; TRBD1 agrees at 12 bases. Per germline, CDR1 KGHSH and CDR2 LQKENI. The CDR3 sequence is 18 residues long. The trim removed 0 bases at V and 7 bases at J, leaving 10 bases unmatched.

This clone has only one observation. The rearrangement joins TRBV9 to TRBJ2-1; 8 bases agree with TRBD2. V gave up 1 base and J gave up 2 bases; unmatched junction bases: 11. This CDR3 spans 18 amino acids. Germline V gene data show CDR1 as SGDLS and CDR2 as YYNGEE. The CDR3 DNA is TGTGCCAGCAGCGTATTTGCCGCCGGGAGGGATACCTACAATGAGCAGTTCTTC. Translating gives CASSVFAAGRDTYNEQFF.

The chain couples TRBV30 to TRBJ2-1, with TRBD2 matching 7 bases. There are 14 residues in the CDR3. V shed 1 base, J shed 9 bases, and the junction held 9 bases outside the gene matches. Per the germline V gene, CDR1 is GTSNPN and CDR2 is SVGIG (reference sequence). CDR3 bases: TGTGCCTGGAGTGGCGGACTAGGAGGTCGTGAGCAGTTCTTC. It is translated as CAWSGGLGGREQFF.

The chain carries TRBV27 and TRBJ2-7, with 8 nucleotides matching TRBD1. This CDR3 has 14 residues. Trimming took 6 bases from V and 6 from J; bases not matched to a gene: 10. Per the germline V gene, CDR1 is MNHEY and CDR2 is SMNVEV (reference sequence). The CDR3 region is CASREETGAGEQYF. In nucleotides, the CDR3 is TGTGCCAGCAGGGAGGAGACAGGGGCCGGCGAGCAGTACTTC.

The V gene is TRBV9, the J gene TRBJ1-1, with 12 positions matching TRBD1. The CDR3 covers 16 residues. The germline gives CDR1 SGDLS, CDR2 YYNGEE. V shed 3 bases, J shed 5 bases, and the junction held 8 bases outside the gene matches. DNA for the CDR3: TGTGCCAGCAGCGCCGCCGGGACAGGGGGCGGGACTGAAGCTTTCTTT. Its protein product is CASSAAGTGGGTEAFF. The full variable domain, completed using reference TRBV9 and TRBJ1-1, is DSGVTQTPKHLITATGQRVTLRCSPRSGDLSVYWYQQSLDQGLQFLIQYYNGEERAKGNILERFSAQQFPDLHSELNLSSLELGDSALYFCASSAAGTGGGTEAFFGQGTRLTVV.

The J gene is TRBJ2-7, the V gene TRBV2, with 8 bases identical to TRBD1. CDR1 SNHLY and CDR2 FYNNEI come from the germline V gene. CDR3 length equals 13 residues. The ends lost 6 bases at V and 6 bases at J; junction bases unmatched: 7. The CDR3, as DNA: TGTGCCAGCAGAGTGGACAGGGTCCGCGAGCAGTACGTC. Translated, it gives CASRVDRVREQYV.

The V gene is TRBV2, the J gene TRBJ1-2; 7 bases are a match to TRBD1. This CDR3 comprises 13 residues. The J segment lost 11 bases and the V segment lost 0 bases, leaving 6 bases of the junction unmatched. CDR1 is SNHLY and CDR2 is FYNNEI in the germline V gene. DNA of the CDR3: TGTGCCAGCAGTGAAGCCGGGGACAGCCGATACACCTTC. Protein product: CASSEAGDSRYTF.

The rearrangement uses TRBV7-2 and TRBJ2-7; TRBD2 aligns across 7 bases. The CDR3 is 15 residues long. Trimming at V came to 2 bases and at J to 0 bases, leaving 4 bases not matched to a gene. Germline CDR1 and CDR2: SGHTA and FQGNSA. For the CDR3, the DNA is TGTGCCAGCAGCTTAATGGGGGGGAGCTCCTACGAGCAGTACTTC. As protein: CASSLMGGSSYEQYF.

Regarding this clone: An end of the junction differs from the germline gene, which may be a read error. The chain has TRBV5-1 and TRBJ2-2; 13 bases match TRBD2. The CDR3 runs to 16 residues. The germline gives CDR1 SGHRS, CDR2 YFSETQ. CDR3 nucleotides: TGCGCCAGCGGGCTACTAGCGGGGGGGAACGCCGGGGAGCTGTTTTTT. Its translation is CASGLLAGGNAGELFF.

The chain combines TRBV10-2 with TRBJ1-2; 7 bases are shared with TRBD1. The CDR3 contains 14 residues. V lost 8 bases and J lost 5; bases outside the gene matches: 11. Germline CDR1 WSHSY, CDR2 SAAADI. The CDR3 loop is CASSRNRGDYGYTF. CDR3 sequence (DNA): TGCGCCAGCTCTCGGAACAGGGGCGATTATGGCTACACCTTC.

This chain joins TRBV5-4 and TRBJ2-3, with TRBD2 matching 7 bases. CDR1 is SGHNT and CDR2 is YYREEE in the germline V gene (reference sequence). The CDR3 consists of 12 residues. J lost 9 bases, V lost 3 bases, and 4 bases had no gene match. The CDR3 DNA sequence: TGTGCCAGCAGCTCCGGGGGGTTGACGCAGTATTTT. Translation: CASSSGGLTQYF.

This sequence joins TRBV4-1 and TRBJ1-1; tentative D call: TRBD1 (6 bases). The CDR3 length is 13 residues. The ends were cut back, 4 bases at V and 4 bases at J, with 10 bases in the middle. The germline V gene has CDR1 MGHRA and CDR2 YSYEKL. CDR3: CASSPIGGTEAFF. The DNA of the CDR3 is TGCGCCAGCAGCCCTATAGGGGGCACTGAAGCTTTCTTT.

The chain recombines TRBV4-1 with TRBJ2-7; 7 bases map to TRBD2. CDR1 and CDR2 from the germline V gene are MGHRA and YSYEKL. V shed 0 bases, J shed 3 bases, and the junction held 8 bases outside the gene matches. The CDR3 is 16 residues long. In DNA form, the CDR3 reads TGCGCCAGCAGCCAAGAGAAAAGGGAGGGCCGCTACGAGCAGTACTTC. It translates to CASSQEKREGRYEQYF.

The sample holds one count of this clone. This chain joins TRBV5-6 and TRBJ2-7, with 8 bases lining up with TRBD1. The CDR3 has 18 amino acids. The J segment lost 3 bases and the V segment lost 1 base, leaving 15 bases of the junction unmatched. The germline CDR1 and CDR2 sequences are SGHDT and YYEEEE. CDR3: CASSLIGSWDRRYYEQYV. The CDR3 bases are TGTGCCAGCAGCTTGATAGGCTCTTGGGACAGGAGATACTACGAGCAGTACGTC.

This chain connects TRBV2 to TRBJ2-5, with TRBD2 matching 7 bases. The CDR3 spans 14 residues. Looked up from germline, CDR1 is SNHLY and CDR2 is FYNNEI. V shed 8 bases, J shed 2 bases, and the junction held 8 bases outside the gene matches. DNA of the CDR3: TGTGCCAGCGGTTTGGCTAGCGGACAAGAGACCCAGTACTTC. Its protein is CASGLASGQETQYF.